There are many counts of the clone carrying this TCR beta chain. TCRdb ran MiXCR on the RT-PCR reads and lists one entry per CDR3 protein. The table records about 680,000 distinct CDR3 sequences, 14% of them present only once. Trimming at V came to 6 bases and at J to 4 bases, leaving 13 bases not matched to a gene. CDR3 length: 18 amino acids. CDR1 and CDR2 from the germline V gene are MDHEN and SYDVKM. The sample consisted of memory CD4+ T cells from blood. The receptor was derived from a female donor in good health, serving as a healthy control. This chain uses TRBV28 with TRBJ2-1; 12 nucleotides align to TRBD1. The CDR3 region is CASSPRGTGGRYYNEQFF. The CDR3 DNA reads as TGTGCCAGCAGCCCCCGGGGGACAGGGGGCCGATATTACAATGAGCAGTTCTTC. The full variable domain, with the rest looked up from reference TRBV28 and TRBJ2-1, is DVKVTQSSRYLVKRTGEKVFLECVQDMDHENMFWYRQDPGLGLRLIYFSYDVKMKEKGDIPEGYSVSREKKERFSLILESASTNQTSMYLCASSPRGTGGRYYNEQFFGPGTRLTVL.